This T cell receptor (beta chain) was found in a study of cytomegalovirus exposure and HLA in healthy donors. The CDR3 sequence is 16 residues long. V lost 5 bases to trimming and J lost 4 bases; unmatched junction nucleotides: 8. Germline V gene sequence: CDR1 SGHAT, CDR2 FQNNGV. PCR employed 60 Vbeta and 13 Jbeta primers. Sequencing was performed with immunoSEQ multiplex PCR; in TCRdb, only in-frame clones are kept and a portion is missing. The table shows 100,000 to 150,000 clones, with roughly 75% occurring only once. This TCR was sampled from a young man in good health and CMV-seropositive. The genes are TRBV11-2 and TRBJ2-2; 9 bases match TRBD2. Material for sequencing was PBMCs. Here the CDR3 reads CASSPRAGGLTGELFF. The CDR3 DNA sequence: TGTGCCAGCAGCCCTAGGGCGGGAGGGCTCACCGGGGAGCTGTTTTTT.